One sample yielded the 30 T cell receptor beta chains listed below, sequenced in a study of control samples from healthy donors and cancer patients. Assay: immunoSEQ multiplex PCR; the TCRdb copy retains only in-frame clones and omits some. The sample has approximately 100,000 clones, about 89% seen once; the top ten hold 7.8%. Sequenced: blood. All receptors come from a man younger than 40 in good health.

This chain links TRBV10-1 with TRBJ1-5, with D possibly TRBD1 on 6 matching bases. Germline CDR1 reads WNHNN; CDR2 reads SYGVQD (reference sequence). The CDR3 sequence is 16 residues long. Trimming removed 2 bases from V and 5 bases from J, with 16 bases in between. Here the CDR3 reads CASSEKQDRIDQPQHF. The DNA of the CDR3 is TGCGCCAGCAGTGAGAAGCAGGACAGAATCGATCAGCCCCAGCATTTT.

The gene calls are TRBV12-3 or TRBV12-4 and TRBJ2-7; D call uncertain. The length of the CDR3 is 12 residues. V lost 3 bases, J lost 7 bases, and 10 bases lay in between. The chain's CDR3 is CASSFGVEEQYF. The CDR3 DNA sequence: TGTGCCAGCAGTTTTGGAGTCGAAGAGCAGTACTTC.

The gene calls are TRBV6-2 or TRBV6-3 and TRBJ2-1, with TRBD2 matching over 14 bases. The CDR3 is made up of 15 amino acids. With 2 bases clipped from V and 10 bases from J, the junction kept 4 bases outside the gene matches. The germline gives CDR1 MNHEY, CDR2 SVGEGT. The chain's CDR3 is CASSYGLAGGWEQFF. Here the CDR3 DNA reads TGTGCCAGCAGTTACGGACTAGCGGGAGGATGGGAGCAGTTCTTC.

The chain combines TRBV29-1 with TRBJ1-1, with 7 bases lining up with TRBD1. The CDR3 covers 13 residues. In germline, CDR1 is SQVTM, CDR2 ANQGSEA. Trimming at V came to 5 bases and at J to 1 base, leaving 4 bases not matched to a gene. CDR3 loop: CSVQGGANTEAFF. The DNA for the CDR3 is TGCAGCGTTCAGGGGGGGGCGAACACTGAAGCTTTCTTT.

The chain carries TRBV28 and TRBJ1-1; unclear D gene. Germline loops: CDR1 MDHEN, CDR2 SYDVKM. Trimming pared 5 bases from V and 1 base from J, leaving 11 bases between. The CDR3 loop spans 14 amino acids. The CDR3 sequence: CASSPHQWNTEAFF. In DNA form, the CDR3 reads TGTGCCAGCAGTCCCCACCAGTGGAACACTGAAGCTTTCTTT.

The chain uses TRBV5-1 and TRBJ1-3, with D perhaps TRBD1 (5 bases). Deletions cut 2 bases from V and 1 base from J, with 10 bases between. The CDR3 runs 15 residues. Germline values: CDR1 SGHRS, CDR2 YFSETQ. The chain's CDR3 is CASSFDGASGNTIYF. The DNA for the CDR3 is TGCGCCAGCAGCTTCGATGGGGCGTCTGGAAACACCATATATTTT.

The table lists this clone with a few counts. The chain carries TRBV19 and TRBJ2-5; the D call may be TRBD1 or TRBD2 (5 bases each). V lost 5 bases and J 7 bases, leaving 23 bases between the germline ends. Germline loops: CDR1 LNHDA, CDR2 SQIVND (reference sequence). This CDR3 comprises 16 residues. The CDR3 spells CASSAATLGGWVTQYF. In DNA, the CDR3 is TGTGCCAGTAGTGCCGCCACACTTGGGGGATGGGTGACCCAGTACTTC.

This chain links TRBV18 with TRBJ1-1; D not certain. The CDR3 runs 14 residues. Germline CDR1 and CDR2: KGHSH and LQKENI. Trimming cost V 4 bases and J 0 bases, with 9 bases left between them. CDR3 sequence reads: CASSHGRLNTEAFF. The CDR3 DNA reads as TGTGCCAGCTCACACGGACGGTTGAACACTGAAGCTTTCTTT.

This clone was observed a handful of times. The chain links TRBV19 to TRBJ1-5; D unclear. This CDR3 has 13 residues. The germline CDR1 and CDR2 sequences are LNHDA and SQIVND (reference sequence). The V end was cut by 0 bases, the J end by 7 bases, with 7 bases between. The CDR3 coding sequence is TGTGCCAGTAGTATAGATCACCAGCAGCCCCAGCATTTT. Its protein product is CASSIDHQQPQHF.

The gene calls are TRBV29-1 and TRBJ1-2; TRBD1 agrees at 10 bases. The CDR3 runs to 13 residues. CDR1 is SQVTM and CDR2 is ANQGSEA in the germline V gene. J was trimmed by 5 bases and V by 7 bases; bases with no gene match: 7. CDR3 nucleotide sequence: TGCAGCGCCGAGACAGGGGGCGATTATGGCTACACCTTC. Translated: CSAETGGDYGYTF.

This clone is a singleton in its sample. V and J are TRBV6-1 and TRBJ1-5; the match to TRBD1 covers 7 bases. CDR3 size: 16 residues. In germline, CDR1 is MNHNS, CDR2 SASEGT. V was clipped by 0 bases and J by 6 bases; unmatched bases: 8. This CDR3 reads CASSEAVTGVAQPQHF. CDR3 DNA: TGTGCCAGCAGTGAAGCAGTTACAGGGGTGGCTCAGCCCCAGCATTTT.

The V and J genes are TRBV7-6 and TRBJ2-5, with D perhaps matching TRBD2 (7 bases). The V end was cut by 0 bases, the J end by 5 bases, with 13 bases between. The germline CDR1 and CDR2 sequences are SGHVS and FNYEAQ. The CDR3 is 15 amino acids. The CDR3 loop reads CASSLAGGGGETQYF. CDR3 DNA: TGTGCCAGCAGCTTAGCCGGCGGGGGCGGTGAGACCCAGTACTTC.

The gene calls are TRBV12-5 and TRBJ1-5, with TRBD1 matching over 8 bases. J was trimmed by 5 bases and V by 4 bases; bases with no gene match: 10. The CDR3 totals 16 residues. Germline assignment: CDR1 LGHNT and CDR2 FRNRAP. The CDR3, as DNA: TGTGCTAGTGGTTCTCCGGGACAGGCGGGAGATCAGCCCCAGCATTTT. Amino acid sequence: CASGSPGQAGDQPQHF. Full variable domain (remainder filled in from reference TRBV12-5 and TRBJ1-5): DARVTQTPRHKVTEMGQEVTMRCQPILGHNTVFWYRQTMMQGLELLAYFRNRAPLDDSGMPKDRFSAEMPDATLATLKIQPSEPRDSAVYFCASGSPGQAGDQPQHFGDGTRLSIL.

The chain links TRBV28 to TRBJ2-1; D remains ambiguous. Germline V gives CDR1 MDHEN, CDR2 SYDVKM. The CDR3 contains 14 residues. Trimming stripped 7 bases from V and 0 bases from J, with 10 bases between. This CDR3 reads CASTTYSSYNEQFF. DNA for the CDR3: TGTGCCAGCACCACATATAGCTCCTACAATGAGCAGTTCTTC.

V and J are TRBV7-8 and TRBJ2-5; no clear D gene. Germline V gives CDR1 SGHVS, CDR2 FQNEAQ. The length of the CDR3 is 13 residues. Trimming left V 3 bases short and J 2 bases short, with 7 bases between. CDR3 in amino acids: CASSFAGQETQYF. The CDR3 DNA reads as TGTGCCAGCAGCTTTGCCGGACAAGAGACCCAGTACTTC.

The chain employs TRBV11-2 and TRBJ1-2, with 8 bases matching TRBD1. Looked up from germline, CDR1 is SGHAT and CDR2 is FQNNGV. V dropped 4 bases and J dropped 7; count of bases not matched to a gene: 5. This CDR3 comprises 13 residues. The CDR3 spells CASSSIGTGGYTF. In nucleotides, the CDR3 is TGTGCCAGCAGCTCGATTGGGACAGGTGGCTACACCTTC. Drawing the rest from reference TRBV11-2 and TRBJ1-2, the complete variable domain is EAGVAQSPRYKIIEKRQSVAFWCNPISGHATLYWYQQILGQGPKLLIQFQNNGVVDDSQLPKDRFSAERLKGVDSTLKIQPAKLEDSAVYLCASSSIGTGGYTFGSGTRLTVV.

This chain connects TRBV10-2 to TRBJ2-2, with no clear D. Germline assignment: CDR1 WSHSY and CDR2 SAAADI. V was cut by 11 bases and J by 1 base, with 17 bases left in between. This CDR3 spans 15 amino acids. The CDR3 DNA sequence: TGCGCCGTCCACCGGGCTGGCAAGAACACCGGGGAGCTGTTTTTT. Protein product: CAVHRAGKNTGELFF.

The chain carries TRBV13 and TRBJ2-1; perhaps TRBD1 as D (5 bases). V lost 5 bases and J 2 bases, leaving 13 bases between the germline ends. The CDR3 consists of 15 residues. Germline V gives CDR1 PRHDT, CDR2 FYEKMQ (reference sequence). The CDR3 spells CASSPGWSAYNEQFF. The CDR3, as DNA: TGTGCCAGCAGCCCAGGGTGGTCCGCCTACAATGAGCAGTTCTTC. The full variable domain, in which reference TRBV13 and TRBJ2-1 provide the parts outside the CDR3, is AAGVIQSPRHLIKEKRETATLKCYPIPRHDTVYWYQQGPGQDPQFLISFYEKMQSDKGSIPDRFSAQQFSDYHSELNMSSLELGDSALYFCASSPGWSAYNEQFFGPGTRLTVL.

The V gene is TRBV28, the J gene TRBJ1-1; TRBD1 aligns across 8 bases. Germline loops: CDR1 MDHEN, CDR2 SYDVKM. V lost 6 bases and J lost 0; bases outside the gene matches: 3. This CDR3 contains 14 residues. The CDR3 DNA follows: TGTGCCAGCAGACAGGGGGGACTGAACACTGAAGCTTTCTTT. The encoded protein is CASRQGGLNTEAFF.

The CDR3 protein is CASSQGAGITEAFF. CDR3 in DNA: TGCGCCAGCAGCCAAGGGGCCGGGATAACTGAAGCTTTCTTT. This chain uses TRBV4-3 with TRBJ1-1; D gene ambiguous. Trimming cost V 1 base and J 5 bases, with 11 bases left between them. Germline V CDR1 and CDR2: LGHNA, YSLEER. There are 14 residues in the CDR3.

The chain is built from TRBV27 and TRBJ1-5; 10 nucleotides agree with TRBD1. V trimming: 5 bases; J trimming: 0 bases; junction bases outside the gene matches: 16. Germline V gene lookup returns CDR1 MNHEY and CDR2 SMNVEV (reference sequence). There are 20 residues in the CDR3. The CDR3 nucleotides read TGTGCCAGCAGTCTAAGCTTCGGACAGGGGGAAGATAATAGCAATCAGCCCCAGCATTTT. Its protein is CASSLSFGQGEDNSNQPQHF.

This chain links TRBV27 with TRBJ2-2, with 7 bases fitting TRBD1. CDR1 and CDR2 (germline): MNHEY, SMNVEV (reference sequence). The CDR3 extends over 15 amino acids. Unmatched junction bases numbered 11, after V lost 7 bases and J lost 6 bases. CDR3 sequence: CASTSYRGFSGELFF. The CDR3 DNA sequence: TGTGCCAGCACTTCTTACAGGGGTTTTTCCGGGGAGCTGTTTTTT.

The chain carries TRBV6-2 or TRBV6-3 and TRBJ1-5; D may be TRBD1 (6 bases). Germline assignment: CDR1 MNHEY and CDR2 SVGEGT. The CDR3 has 15 amino acids. Trimming took 2 bases from V and 8 from J, leaving 16 bases between them. The CDR3 bases are TGTGCCAGCAGTTACGTGACAGGACAGAGGAAGCCCCAGCATTTT. This encodes CASSYVTGQRKPQHF.

This chain joins TRBV27 and TRBJ2-7; D assignment may be TRBD1 or TRBD2 (5 bases each). CDR3 length: 13 residues. The V end was cut by 6 bases, the J end by 2 bases, with 11 bases between. Germline CDR1 and CDR2: MNHEY and SMNVEV (reference sequence). This CDR3 reads CASSERGAYEQYF. For the CDR3, the DNA is TGTGCCAGCAGCGAAAGGGGAGCCTACGAGCAGTACTTC.

The chain employs TRBV28 and TRBJ2-7, with 9 bases aligning to TRBD2. The CDR3 is made up of 18 amino acids. With V trimmed by 7 bases and J by 2 bases, 18 bases remained unmatched. Germline V lookup: CDR1 MDHEN, CDR2 SYDVKM. The CDR3 spells CASTSPRKGAGGPYEQYF. The CDR3 DNA reads TGTGCCAGCACCTCTCCCCGTAAGGGAGCGGGAGGACCCTACGAGCAGTACTTC.

The rearrangement links TRBV6-5 to TRBJ1-5; 7 bases line up with TRBD1. CDR1 MNHEY and CDR2 SVGAGI come from the germline V gene. Unmatched junction bases numbered 2, after V lost 6 bases and J lost 3 bases. The CDR3 contains 13 residues. The CDR3 nucleotides read TGTGCCAGCAGGGGACAGAACAATCAGCCCCAGCATTTT. Translation gives CASRGQNNQPQHF.

The chain links TRBV7-2 to TRBJ1-1; maybe TRBD1 (5 bases). V gave up 0 bases and J gave up 4 bases, with 6 bases separating them. Germline CDR1 SGHTA, CDR2 FQGNSA. The CDR3 totals 13 residues. For the CDR3, the DNA is TGTGCCAGCAGCTTAGCCAGGGCCACTGAAGCTTTCTTT. Protein product: CASSLARATEAFF.

The chain carries TRBV7-8 and TRBJ1-5; tentative D call: TRBD1 (5 bases). Germline CDR1 is SGHVS and CDR2 is FQNEAQ. V lost 1 base to trimming and J lost 4 bases, with 11 bases between them. The CDR3 length is 15 residues. The CDR3 protein is CASSLGRQTNQPQHF. CDR3 in DNA: TGTGCCAGCAGCTTAGGGAGACAGACAAATCAGCCCCAGCATTTT.

J is TRBJ1-5 and V is TRBV10-3, with D hard to call. The CDR3 spans 13 residues. Trimming stripped 3 bases from V and 0 bases from J, with 3 bases between. Germline loops: CDR1 ENHRY, CDR2 SYGVKD. This CDR3 is CAISDNSNQPQHF. In nucleotides, the CDR3 is TGTGCCATCAGTGACAATAGCAATCAGCCCCAGCATTTT.

The chain employs TRBV28 and TRBJ1-2, with 7 bases fitting TRBD1. V lost 6 bases and J lost 2; bases outside the gene matches: 9. The CDR3 extends over 15 amino acids. Germline V gene sequence: CDR1 MDHEN, CDR2 SYDVKM. Here the CDR3 reads CASRPQGGANYGYTF. CDR3 nucleotides: TGTGCCAGCAGGCCTCAAGGGGGCGCGAACTATGGCTACACCTTC.